This TCR beta chain is drawn from a study of cytomegalovirus exposure and HLA in healthy donors. Study-level background: A data release that came early held tens of millions of unique TCRs from HLA-typed donors.

The CDR3 runs 13 residues. V lost 5 bases and J lost 0, with 8 bases in between. Germline V gives CDR1 SNHLY, CDR2 FYNNEI. In the PCR, 60 Vbeta and 13 Jbeta primers were used. Profiling relied on immunoSEQ multiplex PCR, and the TCRdb table lists in-frame clones only, not all of them. Among about 150,000 clones listed, 60% to 70% were seen once. Points on this clone: Its cognate antigen is unknown.

Study results and caveats: Among the sequence variants, a highly shared cluster was likely an artifact of sequencing. What a later analysis reportedly showed was that an Asian-associated ancestry cluster had fewer N-insertions than the approximately 670-donor mean.

This chain connects TRBV2 to TRBJ2-7; D unresolved. This TCR was sampled from a woman in her sixties in good health and CMV-seropositive. What was sequenced was PBMCs. This CDR3 is CASSMGSSYEQYF. The CDR3 coding sequence is TGTGCCAGCAGTATGGGCAGCTCCTACGAGCAGTACTTC.